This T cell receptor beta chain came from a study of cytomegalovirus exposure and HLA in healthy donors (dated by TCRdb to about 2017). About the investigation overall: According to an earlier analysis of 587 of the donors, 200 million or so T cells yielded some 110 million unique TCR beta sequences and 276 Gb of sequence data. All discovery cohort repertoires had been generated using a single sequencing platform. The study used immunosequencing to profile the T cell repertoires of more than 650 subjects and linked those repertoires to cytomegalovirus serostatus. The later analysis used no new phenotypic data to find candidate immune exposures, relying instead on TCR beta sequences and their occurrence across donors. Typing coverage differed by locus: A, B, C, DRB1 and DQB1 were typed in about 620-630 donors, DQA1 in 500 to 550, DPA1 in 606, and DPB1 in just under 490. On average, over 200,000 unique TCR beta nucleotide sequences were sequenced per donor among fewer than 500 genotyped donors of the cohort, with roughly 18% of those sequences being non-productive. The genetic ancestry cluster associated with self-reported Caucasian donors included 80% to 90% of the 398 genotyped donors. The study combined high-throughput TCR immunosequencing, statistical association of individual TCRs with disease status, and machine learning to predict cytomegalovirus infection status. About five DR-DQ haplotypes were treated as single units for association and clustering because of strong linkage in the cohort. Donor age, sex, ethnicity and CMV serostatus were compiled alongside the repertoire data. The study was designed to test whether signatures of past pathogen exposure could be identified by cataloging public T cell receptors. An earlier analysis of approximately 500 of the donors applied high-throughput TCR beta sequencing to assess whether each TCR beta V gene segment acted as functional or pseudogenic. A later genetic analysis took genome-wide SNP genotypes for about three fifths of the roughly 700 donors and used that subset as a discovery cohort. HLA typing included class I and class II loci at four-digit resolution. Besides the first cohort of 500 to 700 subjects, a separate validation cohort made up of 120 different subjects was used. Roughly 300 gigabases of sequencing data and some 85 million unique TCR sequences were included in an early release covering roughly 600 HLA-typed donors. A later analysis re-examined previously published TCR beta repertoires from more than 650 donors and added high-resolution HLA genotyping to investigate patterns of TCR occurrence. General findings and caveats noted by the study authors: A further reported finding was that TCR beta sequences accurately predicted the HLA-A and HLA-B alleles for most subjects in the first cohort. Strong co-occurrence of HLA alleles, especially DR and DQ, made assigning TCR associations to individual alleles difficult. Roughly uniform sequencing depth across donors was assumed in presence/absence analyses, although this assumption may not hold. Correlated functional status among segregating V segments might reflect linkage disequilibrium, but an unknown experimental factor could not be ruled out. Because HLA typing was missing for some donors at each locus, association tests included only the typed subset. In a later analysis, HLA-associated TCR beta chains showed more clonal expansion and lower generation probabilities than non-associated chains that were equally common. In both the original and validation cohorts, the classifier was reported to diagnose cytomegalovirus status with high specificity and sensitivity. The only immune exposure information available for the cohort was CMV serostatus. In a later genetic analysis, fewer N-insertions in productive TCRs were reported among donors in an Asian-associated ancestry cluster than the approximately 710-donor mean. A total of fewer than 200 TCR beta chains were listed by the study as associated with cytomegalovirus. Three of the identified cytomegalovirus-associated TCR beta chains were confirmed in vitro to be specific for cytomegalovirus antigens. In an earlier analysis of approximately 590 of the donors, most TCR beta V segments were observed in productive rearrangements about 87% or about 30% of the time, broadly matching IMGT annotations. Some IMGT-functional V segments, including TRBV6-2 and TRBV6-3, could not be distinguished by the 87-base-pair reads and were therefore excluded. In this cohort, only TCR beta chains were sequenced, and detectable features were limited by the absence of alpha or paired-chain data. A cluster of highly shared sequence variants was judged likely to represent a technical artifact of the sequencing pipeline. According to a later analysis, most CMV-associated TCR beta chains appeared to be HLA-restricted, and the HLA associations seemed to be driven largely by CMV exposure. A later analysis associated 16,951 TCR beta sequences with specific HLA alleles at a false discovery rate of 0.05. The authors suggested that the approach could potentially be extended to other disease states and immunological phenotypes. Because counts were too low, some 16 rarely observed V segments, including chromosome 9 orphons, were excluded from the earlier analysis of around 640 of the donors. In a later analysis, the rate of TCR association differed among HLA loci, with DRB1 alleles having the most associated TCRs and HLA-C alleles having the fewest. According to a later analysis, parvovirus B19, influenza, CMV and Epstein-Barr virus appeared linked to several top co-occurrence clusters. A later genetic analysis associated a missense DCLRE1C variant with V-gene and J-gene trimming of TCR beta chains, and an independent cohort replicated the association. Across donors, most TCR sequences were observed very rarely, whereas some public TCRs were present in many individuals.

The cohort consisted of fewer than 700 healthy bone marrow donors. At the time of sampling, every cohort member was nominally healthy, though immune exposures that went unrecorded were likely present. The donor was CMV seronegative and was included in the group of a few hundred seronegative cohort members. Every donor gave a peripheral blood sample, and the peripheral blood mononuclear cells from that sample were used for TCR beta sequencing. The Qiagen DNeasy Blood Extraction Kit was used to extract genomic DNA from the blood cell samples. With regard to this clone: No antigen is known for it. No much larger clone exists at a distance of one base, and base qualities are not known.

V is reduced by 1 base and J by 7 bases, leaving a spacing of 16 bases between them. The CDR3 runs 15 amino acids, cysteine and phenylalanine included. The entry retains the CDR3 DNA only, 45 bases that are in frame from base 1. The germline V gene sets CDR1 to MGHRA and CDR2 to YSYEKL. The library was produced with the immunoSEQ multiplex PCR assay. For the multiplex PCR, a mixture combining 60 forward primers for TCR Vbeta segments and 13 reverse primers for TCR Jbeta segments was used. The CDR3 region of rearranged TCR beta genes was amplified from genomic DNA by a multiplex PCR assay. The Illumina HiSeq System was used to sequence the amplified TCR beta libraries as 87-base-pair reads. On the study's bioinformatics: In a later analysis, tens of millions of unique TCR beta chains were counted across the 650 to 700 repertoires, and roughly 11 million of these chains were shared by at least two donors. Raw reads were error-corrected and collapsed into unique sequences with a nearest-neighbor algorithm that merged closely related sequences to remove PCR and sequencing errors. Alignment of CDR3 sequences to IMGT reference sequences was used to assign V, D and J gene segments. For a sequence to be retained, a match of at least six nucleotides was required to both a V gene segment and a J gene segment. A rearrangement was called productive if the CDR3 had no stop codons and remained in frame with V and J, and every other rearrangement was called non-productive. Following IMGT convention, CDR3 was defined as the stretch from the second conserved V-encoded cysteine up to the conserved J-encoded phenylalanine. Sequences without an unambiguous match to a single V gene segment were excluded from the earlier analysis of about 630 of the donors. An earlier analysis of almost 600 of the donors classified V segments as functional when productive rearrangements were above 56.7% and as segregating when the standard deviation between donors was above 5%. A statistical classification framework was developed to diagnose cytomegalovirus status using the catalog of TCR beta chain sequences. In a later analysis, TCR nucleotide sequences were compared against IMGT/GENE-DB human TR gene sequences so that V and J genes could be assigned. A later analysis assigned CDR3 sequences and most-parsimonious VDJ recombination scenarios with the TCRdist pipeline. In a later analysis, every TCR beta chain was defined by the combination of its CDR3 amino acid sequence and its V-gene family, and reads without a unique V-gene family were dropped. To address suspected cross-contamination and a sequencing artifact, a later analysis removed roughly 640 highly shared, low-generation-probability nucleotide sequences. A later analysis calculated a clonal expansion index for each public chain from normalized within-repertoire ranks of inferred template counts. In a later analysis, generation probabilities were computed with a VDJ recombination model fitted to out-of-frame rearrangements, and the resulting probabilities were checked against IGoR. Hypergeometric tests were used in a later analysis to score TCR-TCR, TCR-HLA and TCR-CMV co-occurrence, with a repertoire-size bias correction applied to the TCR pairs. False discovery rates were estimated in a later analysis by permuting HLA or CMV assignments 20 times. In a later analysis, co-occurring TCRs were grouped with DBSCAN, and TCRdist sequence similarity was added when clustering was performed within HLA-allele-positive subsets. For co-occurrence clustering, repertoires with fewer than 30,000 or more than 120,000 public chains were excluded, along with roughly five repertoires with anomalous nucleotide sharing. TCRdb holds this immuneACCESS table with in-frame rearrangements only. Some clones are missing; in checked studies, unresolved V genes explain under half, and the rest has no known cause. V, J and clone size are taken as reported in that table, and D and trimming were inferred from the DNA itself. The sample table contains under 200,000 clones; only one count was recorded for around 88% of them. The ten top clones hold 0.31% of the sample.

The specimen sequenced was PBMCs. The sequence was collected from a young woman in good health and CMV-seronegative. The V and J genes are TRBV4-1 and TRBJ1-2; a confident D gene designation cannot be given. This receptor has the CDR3 CASSQGSSKWSGYTF. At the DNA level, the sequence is TGCGCCAGCAGCCAAGGGTCCTCCAAGTGGAGTGGCTACACCTTC.